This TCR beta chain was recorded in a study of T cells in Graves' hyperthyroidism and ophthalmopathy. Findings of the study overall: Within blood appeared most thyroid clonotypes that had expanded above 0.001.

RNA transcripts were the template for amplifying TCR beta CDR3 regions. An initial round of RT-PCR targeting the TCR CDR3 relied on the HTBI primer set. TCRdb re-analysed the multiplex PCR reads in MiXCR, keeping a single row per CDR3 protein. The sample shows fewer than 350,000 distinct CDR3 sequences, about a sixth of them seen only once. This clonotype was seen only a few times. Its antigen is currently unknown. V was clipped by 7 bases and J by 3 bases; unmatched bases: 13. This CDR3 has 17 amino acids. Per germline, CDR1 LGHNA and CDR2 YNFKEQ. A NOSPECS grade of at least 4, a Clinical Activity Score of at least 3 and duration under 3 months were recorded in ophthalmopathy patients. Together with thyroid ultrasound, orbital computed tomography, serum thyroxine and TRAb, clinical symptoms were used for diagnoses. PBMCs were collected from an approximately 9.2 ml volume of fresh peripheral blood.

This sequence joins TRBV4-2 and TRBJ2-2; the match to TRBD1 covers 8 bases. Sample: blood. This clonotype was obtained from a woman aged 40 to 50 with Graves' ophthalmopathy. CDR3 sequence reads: CASTPNPGRGHTGELFF. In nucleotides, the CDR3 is TGTGCCAGCACCCCTAACCCTGGCAGGGGGCACACCGGGGAGCTGTTTTTT.